The subject of this entry is one T cell receptor (beta chain). This clone's antigen is unknown. Base qualities are not at hand, and no much larger clone is one base apart. The CDR3, cysteine through phenylalanine, is 13 amino acids long. The only DNA kept is the CDR3, 39 bases in frame from the first base. From a lookup of the germline V gene, CDR1 and CDR2 are MNHEY and SVGEGT. V sheds 7 bases and J sheds 5 bases, leaving 12 bases between their ends. The sample originates from a study of blood T cell repertoires in COVID-19 (TCRdb year 2020). Regarding the study in general: Collaborator samples came from the United States, Italy and Spain and covered acute and convalescent phases of COVID-19. Subjects who had been exposed to COVID-19, were actively infected with it, or had recovered from it provided the deeply sampled blood TCRbeta repertoires that made up the dataset. The material from the prospective study consisted of cDNA or gDNA derived from T cells, B-cell-depleted T cells, or PBMCs. Nearly every sample came with metadata listing a de-identified subject ID, COVID-19 status, age in years and sex. The repertoires were made available in a free public database intended to serve as a resource for research on the immune response to SARS-CoV-2. Samples were obtained from the ongoing ImmuneRACE study (first 160 participants) and from over a thousand subjects provided by 6 global collaborators. HLA class I and class II types, where available, came from metadata supplied by the sample provider rather than from assay-based typing. The study at large found these results: The amount of clinical and demographic metadata varied by source and participant and was provided uncurated.

Each collaborating institution followed its own protocols to collect whole blood in K2EDTA tubes. For TCRbeta analysis, collaborators shipped samples as frozen whole blood, isolated PBMCs, or DNA extracted from either of those sample types. The immunoSEQ Assay, a bias-controlled multiplex PCR, was used to amplify TCRbeta CDR3 regions from genomic DNA. In the paper's pipeline: Nucleated cell counts per sample were estimated from amplification of reference gene primers within the assay. To quantify the absolute abundance of each unique TCRbeta CDR3 rearrangement, sequence reads were collapsed and filtered. For each sample, productive Simpson clonality was calculated by taking the square root of Simpson's diversity index across productive rearrangements. Sourced from immuneACCESS, this table was stored by TCRdb with only in-frame sequences that have V and J called. A share of the clones is absent; for the studies checked, an unresolved V gene accounts for under half, and the remainder has no known explanation. V, J and clone size are taken as reported in that table, and D and trimming were inferred from the DNA itself. This sample has some 69,000 clones in its table, and over 80% of those were observed once. About 2.5% of the sample is in the top ten clones.

The sample was peripheral blood. The receptor's source is a man at least 80 years old with active or convalescent COVID-19. The chain is encoded by TRBV6-2 or TRBV6-3 joined to TRBJ1-5; the D gene remains uncertain. CDR3 protein: CASTPLPDQPQHF. The sequence in DNA is TGTGCCAGCACCCCACTCCCCGATCAGCCCCAGCATTTT.